These 16 T cell receptor beta chains were all obtained from the same sample, sequenced in a study of shared clonotypes between healthy human individuals. TCRdb keeps only in-frame clones here, not all; method: immunoSEQ multiplex PCR. The data contain approximately 440,000 clones, more than 70% of them singletons. The sample taken for sequencing was PBMCs. The source is a middle-aged woman in good health. Some clones in this sample may be carry-over from other donors' samples.

The chain employs TRBV7-2 and TRBJ2-1; D uncertain. V was trimmed by 5 bases and J by 10 bases, leaving 15 bases between them. Germline values: CDR1 SGHTA, CDR2 FQGNSA. The CDR3 has 13 residues. CDR3 DNA: TGTGCCAGCAGCCCACCCGGATCGTGGGAGCAGTTCTTC. This codes for CASSPPGSWEQFF.

This clone was seen a single time. This chain links TRBV14 with TRBJ2-5; tentative D call: TRBD1 (5 bases). CDR3 length equals 15 residues. Germline V lookup: CDR1 SGHDN, CDR2 FVKESK. V lost 0 bases and J lost 4, with 12 bases in between. The CDR3 is CASSQDRGRRETQYF. The CDR3 DNA follows: TGTGCCAGCAGCCAAGATAGGGGCAGAAGAGAGACCCAGTACTTC.

The genes are TRBV4-1 and TRBJ1-5; 10 positions agree with TRBD1. The germline gives CDR1 MGHRA, CDR2 YSYEKL. V lost 3 bases to trimming and J lost 0 bases; unmatched junction nucleotides: 11. There are 19 residues in the CDR3. As DNA, the CDR3 is TGCGCCAGCAGCCACTCCGGGACAGGGGACATACTTAGCAATCAGCCCCAGCATTTT. Its protein product is CASSHSGTGDILSNQPQHF.

The chain recombines TRBV10-1 with TRBJ2-4; 8 bases map to TRBD2. The CDR3 is made up of 15 amino acids. CDR1 is WNHNN and CDR2 is SYGVQD in the germline V gene (reference sequence). The V gene end was trimmed by 6 bases and the J gene end by 5 bases; junction bases not matched to a gene: 9. The CDR3, as DNA: TGCGCCAGCAGGGGAGCGGGAGTGGGAGAAAACATTCAGTACTTC. Its translation: CASRGAGVGENIQYF.

V gene TRBV6-1 combines with J gene TRBJ1-2, with no clear D. Trimming cost V 7 bases and J 4 bases, with 13 bases left between them. Per the germline V gene, CDR1 is MNHNS and CDR2 is SASEGT. CDR3 length equals 13 residues. The CDR3 DNA reads as TGTGCCAGCACCCCCGCCCGGGGCTATGGCTACACCTTC. It is translated as CASTPARGYGYTF.

At least ten counts were recorded for this clone. The sample carries other DNA sequences with the same CDR3. The chain recombines TRBV13 with TRBJ1-2, with D perhaps TRBD1 (5 bases). The CDR3 is 15 amino acids. Germline V gene sequence: CDR1 PRHDT, CDR2 FYEKMQ (reference sequence). Deletions cut 0 bases from V and 3 bases from J, with 11 bases between. In nucleotides, the CDR3 is TGTGCCAGCAGCTTAGGGGGGCGGGAGGACTATGGCTACACCTTC. Translated: CASSLGGREDYGYTF.

The rearrangement uses TRBV6-5 and TRBJ1-1; no reliable D call. Germline assignment: CDR1 MNHEY and CDR2 SVGAGI. The length of the CDR3 is 15 residues. The V end was cut by 6 bases, the J end by 0 bases, with 14 bases between. CDR3 DNA sequence: TGTGCCAGCAGCCGGAGTCTGTCCTTGAACACTGAAGCTTTCTTT. As protein: CASSRSLSLNTEAFF.

This chain links TRBV5-1 with TRBJ1-5; D gene uncertain. This CDR3 has 13 residues. The germline V gene has CDR1 SGHRS and CDR2 YFSETQ. Trimming shortened V by 0 bases and J by 7 bases, and 8 bases separated the two germline ends. CDR3 bases: TGCGCCAGCAGCTTGGATTTAGGGCAGCCCCAGCATTTT. Amino acid sequence: CASSLDLGQPQHF.

The chain recombines TRBV5-1 with TRBJ2-1, with D unresolved. Trimming left V 0 bases short and J 5 bases short, with 15 bases between. The CDR3 covers 16 residues. Per germline, CDR1 SGHRS and CDR2 YFSETQ. CDR3 nucleotide sequence: TGCGCCAGCAGCTTGGGGTGGGGTTCCCGAGACAATGAGCAGTTCTTC. Translation gives CASSLGWGSRDNEQFF.

The chain recombines TRBV28 with TRBJ2-6; D unresolved. Per the germline V gene, CDR1 is MDHEN and CDR2 is SYDVKM. The CDR3 is 14 amino acids. V gave up 5 bases and J gave up 2 bases, with 7 bases separating them. The CDR3 sequence: CASSPQAGANVLTF. CDR3 DNA: TGTGCCAGCAGTCCCCAGGCTGGGGCCAACGTCCTGACTTTC.

This clone occurred many times. The sample contains more than one DNA sequence encoding this CDR3. This chain joins TRBV5-1 and TRBJ2-3; 10 bases fit TRBD2. The CDR3 covers 15 residues. J gave up 5 bases and V 4 bases, and 7 bases lay outside the gene matches. Germline CDR1 is SGHRS and CDR2 is YFSETQ. The CDR3 region is CASSPLAGVQDTQYF. The CDR3 region has the DNA TGCGCCAGCAGCCCTCTAGCGGGAGTTCAAGATACGCAGTATTTT.

The chain carries TRBV28 and TRBJ2-6; no clear D gene. The CDR3 totals 14 residues. CDR1 and CDR2 from the germline V gene are MDHEN and SYDVKM. V shed 2 bases and J shed 5 bases, with 7 bases lying between them. Written as DNA, the CDR3 is TGTGCCAGCAGTTTAACGGCTTGGGCCAACGTCCTGACTTTC. Protein product: CASSLTAWANVLTF.

The chain is built from TRBV6-1 and TRBJ1-2, with a tentative D call TRBD1 (5 bases). Germline loops: CDR1 MNHNS, CDR2 SASEGT. The CDR3 has 13 amino acids. Trimming stripped 8 bases from V and 4 bases from J, with 14 bases between. This CDR3 reads CASVLSRVYGYTF. The CDR3 nucleotides read TGTGCCAGCGTTTTGTCCAGGGTCTATGGCTACACCTTC.

The chain joins TRBV28 to TRBJ2-1; 8 nucleotides match TRBD2. V gave up 1 base and J gave up 2 bases; unmatched junction bases: 4. The germline V gene encodes CDR1 MDHEN and CDR2 SYDVKM. CDR3 size: 16 residues. The CDR3 sequence: CASSLSAGGAYNEQFF. Written as DNA, the CDR3 is TGTGCCAGCAGTTTATCGGCGGGGGGCGCCTACAATGAGCAGTTCTTC.

The chain employs TRBV5-8 and TRBJ1-1; D unclear. CDR3 length: 13 residues. Germline loops: CDR1 SGHTS, CDR2 YDEGEE. V was cut by 2 bases and J by 3 bases, with 8 bases left in between. The CDR3 nucleotides read TGTGCCAGCAGCTTCCAGAGGGACACTGAAGCTTTCTTT. It translates to CASSFQRDTEAFF.

This clone was recorded a few times. The chain is built from TRBV6-4 and TRBJ2-2, with no clear D. The CDR3 is 13 residues long. Germline CDR1 reads MRHNA; CDR2 reads SNTAGT. Trimming removed 0 bases from V and 6 bases from J, with 5 bases in between. The CDR3 nucleotides are TGTGCCAGCAGTGACTCACAGTCCGGGGAGCTGTTTTTT. Its translation is CASSDSQSGELFF.